This T cell receptor (beta chain) was captured by sequencing in a study of blood T cell repertoires in COVID-19. On the study more broadly: The United States, Italy and Spain provided the acute and convalescent COVID-19 samples. Sources were T cells, B-cell-depleted T cells, or PBMCs; the material itself was cDNA or gDNA.

Assay used: immunoSEQ multiplex PCR; TCRdb lists only in-frame clones, some missing. Here the sample spans some 260,000 clones, roughly 87% being singletons. From germline, CDR1 is SGHTA and CDR2 FQGNSA. The CDR3 runs 15 residues. V was pared by 5 bases and J by 2 bases, with 4 bases of the junction left unmatched. Source material: peripheral blood. The sequence came from a man aged 18 to 29 with active or convalescent COVID-19. The chain combines TRBV7-2 with TRBJ1-2; TRBD1 aligns across 11 bases. CDR3 sequence reads: CASSRGTGGNYGYTF. CDR3 coding DNA: TGTGCCAGCAGCAGGGGGACAGGGGGAAACTATGGCTACACCTTC.